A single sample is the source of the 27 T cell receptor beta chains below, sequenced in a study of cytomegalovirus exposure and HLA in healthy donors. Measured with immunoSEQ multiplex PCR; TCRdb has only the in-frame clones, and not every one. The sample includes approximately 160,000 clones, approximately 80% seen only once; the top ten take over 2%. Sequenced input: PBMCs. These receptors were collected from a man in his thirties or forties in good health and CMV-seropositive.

Written as DNA, the CDR3 is TGTGCCAGCAGCTGGGGGGTTGGGGGTGAAATGGAGACCCAGTACTTC. Encoded protein: CASSWGVGGEMETQYF. This rearrangement joins TRBV5-4 to TRBJ2-5, with D possibly matching TRBD2 (6 bases). Germline V gene data show CDR1 as SGHNT and CDR2 as YYREEE (reference sequence). This CDR3 spans 16 amino acids. Trimming took off 3 bases at V and 5 bases at J, with 20 bases between the two ends.

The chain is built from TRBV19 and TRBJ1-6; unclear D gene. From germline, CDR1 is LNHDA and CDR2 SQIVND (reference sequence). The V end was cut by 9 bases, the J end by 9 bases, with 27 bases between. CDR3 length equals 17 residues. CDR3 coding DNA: TGTGCCAGCCCCTGTCTCTGGAGGCGGCCGGGAAGTTCACCCCTCCACTTT. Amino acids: CASPCLWRRPGSSPLHF.

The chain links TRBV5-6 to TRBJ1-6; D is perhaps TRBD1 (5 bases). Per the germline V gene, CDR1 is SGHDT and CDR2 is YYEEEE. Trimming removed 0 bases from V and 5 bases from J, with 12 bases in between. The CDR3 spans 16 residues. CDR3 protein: CASSLGVRRDNSPLHF. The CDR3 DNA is TGTGCCAGCAGCTTGGGGGTGCGCAGGGATAATTCACCCCTCCACTTT.

CDR3 sequence: CASSSQEGARADTQYF. Written as DNA, the CDR3 is TGTGCCAGCAGCTCCCAAGAGGGGGCTCGGGCAGATACGCAGTATTTT. This rearrangement joins TRBV11-3 to TRBJ2-3; 7 positions agree with TRBD1. The CDR3 sequence is 16 residues long. J lost 4 bases, V lost 4 bases, and 11 bases had no gene match. The germline V gene has CDR1 SGHNT and CDR2 YENEEA.

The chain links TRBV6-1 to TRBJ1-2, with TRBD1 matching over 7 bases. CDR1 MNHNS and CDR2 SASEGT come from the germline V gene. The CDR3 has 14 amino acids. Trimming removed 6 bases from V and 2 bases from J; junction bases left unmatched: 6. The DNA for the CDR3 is TGTGCCAGCAGCACTGGGACAGCCAACTATGGCTACACCTTC. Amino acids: CASSTGTANYGYTF.

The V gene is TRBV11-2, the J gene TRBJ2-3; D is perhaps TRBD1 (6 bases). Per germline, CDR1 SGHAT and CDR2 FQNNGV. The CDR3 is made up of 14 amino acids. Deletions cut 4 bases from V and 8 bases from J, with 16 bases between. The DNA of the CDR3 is TGTGCCAGCAGCTCTCAGACAGGCCCGGCTACGCAGTATTTT. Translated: CASSSQTGPATQYF.

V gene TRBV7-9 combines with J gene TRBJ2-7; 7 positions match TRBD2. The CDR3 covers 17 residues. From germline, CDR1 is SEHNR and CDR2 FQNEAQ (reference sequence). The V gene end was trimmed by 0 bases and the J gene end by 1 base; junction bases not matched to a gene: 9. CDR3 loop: CASSLAGGGTVSYEQYF. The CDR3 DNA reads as TGTGCCAGCAGCTTAGCGGGGGGAGGGACGGTGTCCTACGAGCAGTACTTC.

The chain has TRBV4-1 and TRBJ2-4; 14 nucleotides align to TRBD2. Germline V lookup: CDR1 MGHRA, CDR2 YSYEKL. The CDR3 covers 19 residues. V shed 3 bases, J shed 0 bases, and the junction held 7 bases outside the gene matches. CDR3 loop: CASSQRGLAGDLAKNIQYF. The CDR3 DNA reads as TGCGCCAGCAGCCAGAGGGGACTAGCGGGGGATCTAGCCAAAAACATTCAGTACTTC.

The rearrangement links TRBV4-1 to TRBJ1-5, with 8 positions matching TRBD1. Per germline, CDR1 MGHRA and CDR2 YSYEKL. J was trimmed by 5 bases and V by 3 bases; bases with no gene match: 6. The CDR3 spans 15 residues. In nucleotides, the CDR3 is TGCGCCAGCAGCCATCGGACAGGGAGGGATCAGCCCCAGCATTTT. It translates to CASSHRTGRDQPQHF.

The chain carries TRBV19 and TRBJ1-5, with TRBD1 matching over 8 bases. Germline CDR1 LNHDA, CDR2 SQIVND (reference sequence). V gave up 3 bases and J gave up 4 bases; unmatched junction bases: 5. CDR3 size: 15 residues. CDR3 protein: CASSIPRQGNQPQHF. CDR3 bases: TGTGCCAGTAGTATCCCTCGACAGGGGAATCAGCCCCAGCATTTT. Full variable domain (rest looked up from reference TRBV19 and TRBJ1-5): DGGITQSPKYLFRKEGQNVTLSCEQNLNHDAMYWYRQDPGQGLRLIYYSQIVNDFQKGDIAEGYSVSREKKESFPLTVTSAQKNPTAFYLCASSIPRQGNQPQHFGDGTRLSIL.

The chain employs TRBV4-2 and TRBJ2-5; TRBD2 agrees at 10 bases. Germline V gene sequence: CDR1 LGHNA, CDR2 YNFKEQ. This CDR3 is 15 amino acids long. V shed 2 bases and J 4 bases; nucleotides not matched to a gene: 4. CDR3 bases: TGTGCCAGCAGCCAAAGCGGGGGGGCCGGAGAGACCCAGTACTTC. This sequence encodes CASSQSGGAGETQYF.

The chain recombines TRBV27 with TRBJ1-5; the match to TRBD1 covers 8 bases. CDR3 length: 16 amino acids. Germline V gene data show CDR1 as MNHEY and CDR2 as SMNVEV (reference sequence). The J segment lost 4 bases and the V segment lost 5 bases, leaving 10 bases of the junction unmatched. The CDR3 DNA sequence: TGTGCCAGCAGTCCGTCACAGGGGGAAGAGAATCAGCCCCAGCATTTT. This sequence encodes CASSPSQGEENQPQHF.

DNA for the CDR3: TGTGCCAGCAGACCCCCGGCGGGGAGGGCCTACGAGCAGTACTTC. This encodes CASRPPAGRAYEQYF. The gene calls are TRBV6-5 and TRBJ2-7; TRBD2 agrees at 7 bases. J lost 2 bases, V lost 6 bases, and 10 bases had no gene match. In germline, CDR1 is MNHEY, CDR2 SVGAGI. This CDR3 comprises 15 residues.

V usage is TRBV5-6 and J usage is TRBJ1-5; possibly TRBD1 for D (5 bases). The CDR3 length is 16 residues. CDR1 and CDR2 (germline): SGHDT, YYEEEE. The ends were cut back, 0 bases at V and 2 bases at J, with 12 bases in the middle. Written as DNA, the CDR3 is TGTGCCAGCAGCTTGGGTCTAGGGGTGGGCAATCAGCCCCAGCATTTT. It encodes CASSLGLGVGNQPQHF.

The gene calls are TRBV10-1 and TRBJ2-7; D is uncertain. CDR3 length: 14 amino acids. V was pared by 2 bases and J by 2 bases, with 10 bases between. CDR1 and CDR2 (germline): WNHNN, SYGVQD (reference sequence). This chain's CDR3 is CASSEGQWAYEQYF. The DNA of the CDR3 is TGCGCCAGCAGTGAGGGGCAATGGGCCTACGAGCAGTACTTC.

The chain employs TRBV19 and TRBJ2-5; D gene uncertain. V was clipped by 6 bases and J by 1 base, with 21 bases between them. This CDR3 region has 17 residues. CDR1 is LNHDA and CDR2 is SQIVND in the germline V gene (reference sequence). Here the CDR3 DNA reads TGTGCCAGTAGCCTTTACCCGGCCGGGTCCTTCCAAGAGACCCAGTACTTC. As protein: CASSLYPAGSFQETQYF.

The CDR3 DNA follows: TGCGCCAGCAGCCCCCCAGGGTCCTACGAGCAGTACTTC. It specifies CASSPPGSYEQYF. The chain combines TRBV4-1 with TRBJ2-7; weak D call: TRBD1 (5 bases). CDR1 is MGHRA and CDR2 is YSYEKL in the germline V gene. CDR3 length: 13 residues. Trimming cost V 4 bases and J 1 base, with 8 bases left between them.

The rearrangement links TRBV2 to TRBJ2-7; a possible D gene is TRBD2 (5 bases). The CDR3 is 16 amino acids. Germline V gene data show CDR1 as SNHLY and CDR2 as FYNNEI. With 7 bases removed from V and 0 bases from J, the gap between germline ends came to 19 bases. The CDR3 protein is CASKRTATLSSYEQYF. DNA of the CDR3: TGTGCCAGCAAGAGGACTGCTACCCTCAGCTCCTACGAGCAGTACTTC.

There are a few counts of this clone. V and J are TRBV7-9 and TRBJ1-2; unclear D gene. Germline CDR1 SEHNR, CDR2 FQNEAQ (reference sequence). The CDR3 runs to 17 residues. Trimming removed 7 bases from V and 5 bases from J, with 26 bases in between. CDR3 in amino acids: CASISIAGREGKYGYTF. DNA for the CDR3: TGTGCCAGCATCTCAATCGCGGGGAGGGAAGGAAAATATGGCTACACCTTC.

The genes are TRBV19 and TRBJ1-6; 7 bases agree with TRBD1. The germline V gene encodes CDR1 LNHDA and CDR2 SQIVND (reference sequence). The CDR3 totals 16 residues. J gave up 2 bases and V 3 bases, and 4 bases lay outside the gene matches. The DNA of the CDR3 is TGTGCCAGTAGTATCCGACAGGGAGCCTATAATTCACCCCTCCACTTT. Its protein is CASSIRQGAYNSPLHF. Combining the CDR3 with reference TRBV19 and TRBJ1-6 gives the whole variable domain DGGITQSPKYLFRKEGQNVTLSCEQNLNHDAMYWYRQDPGQGLRLIYYSQIVNDFQKGDIAEGYSVSREKKESFPLTVTSAQKNPTAFYLCASSIRQGAYNSPLHFGNGTRLTVT.

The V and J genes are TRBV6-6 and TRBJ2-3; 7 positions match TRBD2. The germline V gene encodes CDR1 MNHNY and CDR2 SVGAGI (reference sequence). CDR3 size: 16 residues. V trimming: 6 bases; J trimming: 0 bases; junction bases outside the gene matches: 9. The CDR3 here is CASSPNAGGSTDTQYF. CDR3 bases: TGTGCCAGCAGCCCAAACGCCGGGGGGAGCACAGATACGCAGTATTTT.

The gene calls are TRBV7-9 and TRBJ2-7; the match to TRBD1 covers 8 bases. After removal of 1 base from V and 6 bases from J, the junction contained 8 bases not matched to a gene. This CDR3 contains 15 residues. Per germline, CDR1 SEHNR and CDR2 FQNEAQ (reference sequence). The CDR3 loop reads CASSLVTAGGAEQYF. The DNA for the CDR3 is TGTGCCAGCAGCTTAGTGACGGCAGGGGGCGCCGAGCAGTACTTC.

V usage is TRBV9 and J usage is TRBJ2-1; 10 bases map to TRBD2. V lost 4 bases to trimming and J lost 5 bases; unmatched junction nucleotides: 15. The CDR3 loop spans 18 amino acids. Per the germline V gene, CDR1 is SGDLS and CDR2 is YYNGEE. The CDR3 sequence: CASSPRGKAGGYDNEQFF. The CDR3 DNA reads TGTGCCAGCAGCCCGCGGGGAAAAGCGGGGGGGTATGACAATGAGCAGTTCTTC.

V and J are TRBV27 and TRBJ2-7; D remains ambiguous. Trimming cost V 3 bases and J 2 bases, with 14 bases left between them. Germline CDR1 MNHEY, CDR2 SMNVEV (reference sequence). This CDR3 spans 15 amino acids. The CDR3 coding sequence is TGTGCCAGCAGTTTTTTGCCTAGAAGTCCCTACGAGCAGTACTTC. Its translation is CASSFLPRSPYEQYF.

This CDR3 reads CASSQGLGAGSREQYF. In DNA, the CDR3 is TGTGCCAGCAGCCAAGGTCTGGGGGCGGGCTCTCGTGAGCAGTACTTC. This chain joins TRBV14 and TRBJ2-7, with D tentatively TRBD1 (6 bases). The CDR3 totals 16 residues. The ends were cut back, 1 base at V and 7 bases at J, with 20 bases in the middle. Germline V gives CDR1 SGHDN, CDR2 FVKESK.

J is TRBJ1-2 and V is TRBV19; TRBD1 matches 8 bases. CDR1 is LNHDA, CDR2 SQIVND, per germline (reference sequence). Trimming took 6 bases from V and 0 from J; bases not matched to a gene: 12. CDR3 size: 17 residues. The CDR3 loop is CASSPTWDRTSNYGYTF. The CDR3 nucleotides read TGTGCCAGTAGCCCCACGTGGGACAGGACTTCTAACTATGGCTACACCTTC.

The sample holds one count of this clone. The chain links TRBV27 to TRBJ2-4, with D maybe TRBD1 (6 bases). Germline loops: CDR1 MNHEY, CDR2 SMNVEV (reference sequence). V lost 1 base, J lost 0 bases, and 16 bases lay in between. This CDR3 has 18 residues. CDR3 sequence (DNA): TGTGCCAGCAGTTTATTACAGGGCTTGTTTCTAGCCAAAAACATTCAGTACTTC. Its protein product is CASSLLQGLFLAKNIQYF.